This is a list of T cell receptor beta chains from one sample in a study of T cell responses to AZD1222 COVID-19 vaccine. The data were produced by immunoSEQ multiplex PCR, yet TCRdb's version contains in-frame clones alone and is incomplete. In the table there are about 94,000 clones, over 75% of which are singletons. This material consisted of peripheral blood, taken on day 0 of AZD1222 vaccination. All receptors come from an adult in good health. CDR3s include the opening cysteine and the closing phenylalanine or tryptophan. The D gene is left open where the match is weak. Rows may omit the clone size; those that give it use once, few, many or a size class.

clone_size	d_call	v_call	j_call	cdr3_aa	cdr3_nt
NA	TRBD2	TRBV28	TRBJ2-7	CASSYRVAGGNSYEQYF	TGTGCCAGCAGTTATAGGGTAGCGGGGGGCAACTCCTACGAGCAGTACTTC
NA	TRBD1	TRBV7-9	TRBJ1-6	CASSPGQGDYSPLHF	TGTGCCAGCAGCCCTGGACAGGGCGATTATTCACCCCTCCACTTT
NA	NA	TRBV19	TRBJ1-2	CASSLDRLANYGYTF	TGTGCCAGTAGCCTCGACAGGTTAGCTAACTATGGCTACACCTTC
NA	NA	TRBV9	TRBJ1-5	CASSQAWDQPQHF	TGTGCCAGCAGCCAGGCGTGGGATCAGCCCCAGCATTTT
NA	NA	TRBV19	TRBJ1-1	CASSISGFPEAFF	TGTGCCAGTAGTATAAGTGGTTTCCCTGAAGCTTTCTTT
NA	TRBD2	TRBV30	TRBJ2-5	CAWSVASGNQETQYF	TGTGCCTGGAGTGTGGCTAGCGGGAATCAAGAGACCCAGTACTTC
NA	NA	TRBV7-8	TRBJ2-7	CASSRGFYEQYF	TGTGCCAGCAGCCGGGGGTTTTACGAGCAGTACTTC
NA	TRBD1	TRBV30	TRBJ1-1	CAWASGTGRDPAFF	TGTGCCTGGGCCTCAGGGACAGGGAGAGATCCGGCTTTCTTT
NA	NA	TRBV27	TRBJ1-2	CASRGTYGYTF	TGTGCCAGCCGCGGGACCTATGGCTACACCTTC
NA	NA	TRBV30	TRBJ1-5	CAWSEGRDNQPQHF	TGTGCCTGGAGTGAAGGCAGGGACAATCAGCCCCAGCATTTT
NA	NA	TRBV28	TRBJ1-2	CASSFFRGYTF	TGTGCCAGCAGTTTTTTTAGGGGCTACACCTTC
once	NA	TRBV5-8	TRBJ2-1	CASSPTGLLGNEQFF	TGTGCCAGCAGCCCCACAGGGCTTTTGGGCAATGAGCAGTTCTTC
once	NA	TRBV7-3	TRBJ1-1	CASSLSQNTEAFF	TGTGCCAGCAGCTTGAGCCAGAACACTGAAGCTTTCTTT
NA	NA	TRBV7-2	TRBJ1-3	CASSFGGPGNTIYF	TGTGCCAGCAGCTTCGGGGGTCCTGGAAACACCATATATTTT
NA	NA	TRBV29-1	TRBJ2-3	CSAISSTDTQYF	TGCAGCGCGATCTCTAGCACAGATACGCAGTATTTT
NA	TRBD2	TRBV7-6	TRBJ2-7	CASSSGTSYVHYEQYF	TGTGCCAGCAGCTCGGGGACTAGTTATGTGCACTACGAGCAGTACTTC
NA	NA	TRBV19	TRBJ1-3	CASTEAGPGNTIYF	TGTGCCAGTACCGAAGCGGGTCCTGGAAACACCATATATTTT
NA	NA	TRBV4-1	TRBJ1-1	CASSQAPARGAEAFF	TGCGCCAGCAGCCAGGCCCCGGCGAGGGGGGCTGAAGCTTTCTTT
NA	TRBD1	TRBV3-1/TRBV3-2	TRBJ2-7	CASSQDRQNTYEQYF	TGTGCCAGCAGCCAGGACAGGCAAAATACCTACGAGCAGTACTTC
NA	NA	TRBV5-1	TRBJ2-7	CASSLGFGGEQYF	TGCGCCAGCAGCTTGGGTTTTGGGGGTGAGCAGTACTTC
NA	TRBD1	TRBV6-5	TRBJ2-5	CASSYLGQGIGETQYF	TGTGCCAGCAGTTACCTAGGACAGGGGATCGGGGAGACCCAGTACTTC
NA	NA	TRBV5-5	TRBJ2-2	CASSSQPTLNTGELFF	TGTGCCAGCAGCTCTCAGCCAACACTCAACACCGGGGAGCTGTTTTTT
NA	NA	TRBV19	TRBJ1-5	CASSAYRDNQPQHF	TGTGCCAGTAGTGCGTACAGGGACAATCAGCCCCAGCATTTT
NA	NA	TRBV30	TRBJ2-1	CAWSPPGVSYNEQFF	TGTGCCTGGAGTCCACCAGGGGTCTCCTACAATGAGCAGTTCTTC
NA	NA	TRBV7-9	TRBJ1-2	CASSFLQLPLAF	TGTGCCAGCAGCTTTTTACAGTTGCCGCTCGCCTTC
NA	NA	TRBV5-1	TRBJ1-2	CASSPRVGADYGYTF	TGCGCCAGCAGCCCTCGGGTAGGGGCGGACTATGGCTACACCTTC
NA	NA	TRBV9	TRBJ2-7	CASSVVEGPYEQYF	TGTGCCAGCAGCGTAGTTGAGGGTCCCTACGAGCAGTACTTC
NA	NA	TRBV4-3	TRBJ2-5	CASSQGGGLGETQYF	TGCGCCAGCAGCCAAGGGGGGGGCTTGGGAGAGACCCAGTACTTC
NA	NA	TRBV29-1	TRBJ2-5	CSVVPRTSEETQYF	TGCAGCGTTGTTCCCCGGACGTCCGAGGAGACCCAGTACTTC
NA	NA	TRBV30	TRBJ1-1	CAWARPEAFF	TGTGCCTGGGCCCGCCCTGAAGCTTTCTTT
NA	TRBD1	TRBV5-6	TRBJ2-5	CASSLTGTGGQTQYF	TGTGCCAGCAGCTTAACAGGAACAGGGGGCCAGACCCAGTACTTC
NA	NA	TRBV6-5	TRBJ2-5	CASSPPGGLGETQYF	TGTGCCAGCAGCCCCCCCGGGGGATTAGGAGAGACCCAGTACTTC
NA	NA	TRBV4-2	TRBJ2-1	CASSQVNQGKFF	TGTGCCAGCAGCCAAGTGAACCAGGGGAAGTTCTTC
few	NA	TRBV5-4	TRBJ2-4	CASSLDVAKNIQYF	TGTGCCAGCAGCTTGGATGTAGCCAAAAACATTCAGTACTTC
NA	TRBD2	TRBV28	TRBJ2-1	CASSLEPKRGEAYNEQFF	TGTGCCAGCAGTCTAGAGCCGAAGCGGGGGGAAGCCTACAATGAGCAGTTCTTC
NA	NA	TRBV7-2	TRBJ2-3	CASSSHLDTQYF	TGTGCCAGCAGCTCCCACCTAGATACGCAGTATTTT
NA	NA	TRBV6-5	TRBJ2-2	CASRGGDTGELFF	TGTGCCAGCAGGGGGGGCGACACCGGGGAGCTGTTTTTT
once	NA	TRBV7-8	TRBJ2-5	CASTPPGEETQYF	TGTGCCAGCACCCCCCCGGGGGAGGAGACCCAGTACTTC
NA	TRBD2	TRBV18	TRBJ2-2	CASSPLSGVETGELFF	TGTGCCAGCTCACCACTAAGCGGGGTCGAAACCGGGGAGCTGTTTTTT
NA	NA	TRBV25-1	TRBJ2-3	CASSESAGITDTQYF	TGTGCCAGCAGTGAATCGGCGGGGATCACAGATACGCAGTATTTT
NA	NA	TRBV6-6	TRBJ1-2	CASSPIVGGSPYGYTF	TGTGCCAGCAGTCCCATCGTGGGGGGGAGTCCCTATGGCTACACCTTC
NA	NA	TRBV5-3	TRBJ2-6	CARSHIRQAGGANVLTF	TGTGCCAGAAGCCACATCAGACAGGCAGGTGGGGCCAACGTCCTGACTTTC
NA	NA	TRBV7-9	TRBJ2-3	CASSPGLLPSTDTQYF	TGTGCCAGCAGCCCCGGACTGCTTCCTAGCACAGATACGCAGTATTTT
once	TRBD1	TRBV27	TRBJ1-1	CASSLLARGDSEAFF	TGTGCCAGCAGTTTACTTGCCCGCGGGGACAGTGAAGCTTTCTTT
few	TRBD1	TRBV2	TRBJ1-2	CASSKDRGQDYGYTF	TGTGCCAGCAGTAAAGACAGGGGGCAAGACTATGGCTACACCTTC
NA	NA	TRBV30	TRBJ2-7	CAWSEGDDYEQYF	TGTGCCTGGAGCGAAGGGGACGATTACGAGCAGTACTTC
few	TRBD1	TRBV27	TRBJ1-1	CASSLRGTGTTEAFF	TGTGCCAGCAGTTTAAGGGGGACAGGGACCACTGAAGCTTTCTTT
NA	TRBD1	TRBV19	TRBJ1-4	CASSDDRVREKLFF	TGTGCCAGTAGTGACGACAGGGTTCGGGAAAAACTGTTTTTT
NA	TRBD1	TRBV7-9	TRBJ1-2	CASSFRQGSGYTF	TGTGCCAGCAGCTTCAGACAGGGTAGTGGCTACACCTTC
NA	NA	TRBV3-1/TRBV3-2	TRBJ2-3	CASSQGRGADTQYF	TGTGCCAGCAGCCAAGGGAGGGGCGCAGATACGCAGTATTTT
medium-sized	TRBD1	TRBV5-1	TRBJ2-7	CASSFTQGQYEQYF	TGCGCCAGCAGCTTCACACAGGGGCAGTACGAGCAGTACTTC
NA	NA	TRBV3-1/TRBV3-2	TRBJ2-1	CASSGRRDGGPSNEQFF	TGTGCCAGCAGCGGTAGACGGGACGGGGGGCCGAGCAATGAGCAGTTCTTC